Listed here is a single T cell receptor beta chain. The source of the sample is a study of OX40 agonist ivuxolimab in advanced cancers. Excluded were patients having autoimmune disease history or systemic immunosuppression. The CDR3 is 13 amino acids. J was trimmed by 7 bases and V by 6 bases; bases with no gene match: 4. The germline CDR1 and CDR2 sequences are MNHNY and SVGAGI (reference sequence). The assay was immunoSEQ multiplex PCR, and TCRdb's table has in-frame clones only and misses some. The sample shows roughly 80,000 clones, 90% of them seen only once. J is TRBJ2-1 and V is TRBV6-6; 9 bases agree with TRBD2. This material consisted of CD4+ or CD8+ T cells sorted from blood, taken in a trial of the OX40 agonist ivuxolimab. This receptor was identified in an adult with an advanced solid tumor such as melanoma, head and neck, liver or kidney cancer. The CDR3 sequence is CASRETSGNEQFF. Written as DNA, the CDR3 is TGTGCCAGCAGGGAGACTAGCGGTAATGAGCAGTTCTTC.